The rows below give T cell receptor beta chains drawn from one sample of a study of T cells after yellow fever vaccination. TCRdb re-derived calls from the 5' RACE reads in MiXCR, one entry per CDR3 protein. The table has a few hundred thousand distinct CDR3 sequences, approximately 21% seen once; the top ten hold approximately 15%. The sequencing used PBMCs, collected 15 days after the yellow fever booster vaccination. These receptors all stem from a man between 25 and 39 years old who received the YFV17D yellow fever vaccine. Both conserved end residues are part of each CDR3. Fields, in order: V gene, J gene, CDR3 protein.

>TRBV7-9|TRBJ2-4
CASSRSAGGTGFQYF
>TRBV10-3|TRBJ2-7
CAISEGSYEQYF
>TRBV20-1|TRBJ2-2
CSASGSNTGELFF
>TRBV7-2|TRBJ2-3
CASSLAAGRTDTQYF
>TRBV6-1|TRBJ2-7
CASRESGRAYEQYF
>TRBV29-1|TRBJ2-3
CSVVTGELLDTQYF
>TRBV5-1|TRBJ2-7
CASSRTWDWTYEQYF
>TRBV4-3|TRBJ2-3
CASSRLGLTDTQYF
>TRBV4-2|TRBJ2-1
CASSQDPGTSARREQFF
>TRBV30|TRBJ2-1
CAWSVSGRYYNEQFF
>TRBV4-3|TRBJ2-2
CASSQEDGGRSTGELFF
>TRBV24-1|TRBJ2-3
CATSDFGTGGGTDTQYF
>TRBV7-2|TRBJ1-1
CASSPQANTEAFF
>TRBV5-1|TRBJ2-6
CASSPPSSSGANVLTF
>TRBV27|TRBJ2-5
CASSLGGVRIQETQYF
>TRBV18|TRBJ2-7
CASSPPQGRHYEQYF
>TRBV7-7|TRBJ1-1
CASSLNVNTEAFF
>TRBV7-2|TRBJ2-3
CASSSPVQGLVTDTQYF
>TRBV9|TRBJ2-1
CASSVDWAYNEQFF
>TRBV20-1|TRBJ1-5
CSATDSRNQPQHF
>TRBV28|TRBJ2-7
CASSQPQSRAGGLHEQYF
>TRBV7-8|TRBJ2-3
CASSSPPLGGGDTQYF